The next 30 T cell receptor beta chains were all read from a single sample in a study of vaccination effects on CD4 cells after COVID-19. Profiling relied on immunoSEQ multiplex PCR, and the TCRdb table lists in-frame clones only, not all of them. The table records about 41,000 clones, approximately 80% of them present only once. These receptors are not linked to any known antigen. Sequencing in the ViraFEST assay came after antigen-specific CD4+ T cells had been expanded with viral peptide pools, which were used to stimulate PBMC. Isolation of CD4+ T cells took place after 10 days of culture. In the vaccine recipients, nucleocapsid antibodies were negative and there was no prior SARS-CoV-2 infection. Specimen: CD4+ T cells from PBMCs cultured with HCoV-NL63 spike peptides, collected before COVID-19 vaccination. The receptors originated from a human donor who received a COVID-19 vaccine.

The CDR3 spells CASSIRQEVGQPQHF. For the CDR3, the DNA is TGTGCCAGTAGTATTAGACAGGAGGTAGGTCAGCCCCAGCATTTT. The chain links TRBV19 to TRBJ1-5; tentatively, D is TRBD1 (6 bases). The V end was cut by 3 bases, the J end by 6 bases, with 15 bases between. The CDR3 length is 15 residues. Germline loops: CDR1 LNHDA, CDR2 SQIVND (reference sequence).

The chain has TRBV12-3 or TRBV12-4 and TRBJ1-5; D is undetermined. The CDR3 loop spans 12 amino acids. Trimming took 5 bases from V and 9 from J, leaving 11 bases between them. CDR3 nucleotides: TGTGCCAGCAGTCCAGTGGGCCCGCCCCAGCATTTT. This translates into CASSPVGPPQHF.

The CDR3 DNA follows: TGTGCCACCAGTGATTCCCGGGACAGCCTCTCTGGGGCCAACGTCCTGACTTTC. Protein: CATSDSRDSLSGANVLTF. This chain joins TRBV24-1 and TRBJ2-6; TRBD1 matches 7 bases. The germline V gene has CDR1 KGHDR and CDR2 SFDVKD. The CDR3 runs 18 residues. V lost 2 bases and J lost 0; bases outside the gene matches: 6.

There are a few counts of this clone. The V and J genes are TRBV28 and TRBJ1-1; the D gene is possibly TRBD1 (5 bases). The ends were cut back, 6 bases at V and 6 bases at J, with 14 bases in the middle. CDR1 MDHEN and CDR2 SYDVKM come from the germline V gene. The CDR3 loop spans 13 amino acids. The CDR3 sequence is CASSRPGGSEAFF. The DNA of the CDR3 is TGTGCCAGCAGCCGGCCGGGGGGGTCTGAAGCTTTCTTT.

The CDR3 loop is CASSLGSLNTEAFF. Here the CDR3 DNA reads TGTGCCAGCAGCCTAGGGAGTTTGAACACTGAAGCTTTCTTT. The J gene is TRBJ1-1, the V gene TRBV14; D gene uncertain. The ends were cut back, 4 bases at V and 0 bases at J, with 9 bases in the middle. CDR3 length: 14 residues. The V gene's germline CDR1 is SGHDN and CDR2 FVKESK.

This clone was seen a handful of times. The chain links TRBV6-5 to TRBJ1-4; possible D gene TRBD1, 5 bases. Trimming pared 5 bases from V and 8 bases from J, leaving 15 bases between. The germline gives CDR1 MNHEY, CDR2 SVGAGI. The CDR3 consists of 14 residues. In DNA form, the CDR3 reads TGTGCCAGCAGTCACGGGGGTGGTGGAGAAAAACTGTTTTTT. This translates into CASSHGGGGEKLFF.

This chain uses TRBV5-8 with TRBJ1-2; TRBD1 matches 7 bases. Germline values: CDR1 SGHTS, CDR2 YDEGEE. Unmatched junction bases numbered 9, after V lost 6 bases and J lost 4 bases. The CDR3 runs to 14 residues. CDR3 bases: TGTGCCAGCATGTACAAGACAGGGTTCTATGGCTACACCTTC. Amino acid sequence: CASMYKTGFYGYTF.

To note about this clone: This specimen includes other DNA sequences encoding the same CDR3. The gene calls are TRBV5-1 and TRBJ2-5; D possibly uses TRBD1 or TRBD2 (6 bases each). The V end lost 2 bases, the J end lost 4 bases, and 9 bases lay between the germline ends. The CDR3 consists of 13 residues. CDR1 and CDR2 (germline): SGHRS, YFSETQ. The CDR3 is CASSLQGGETQYF. The CDR3, as DNA: TGCGCCAGCAGCTTACAGGGAGGAGAGACCCAGTACTTC.

V is TRBV9 and J is TRBJ2-1; possibly TRBD2 for D (6 bases). Trimming removed 2 bases from V and 5 bases from J, with 14 bases in between. Germline-derived CDR1 and CDR2 are SGDLS and YYNGEE. The CDR3 extends over 15 amino acids. CDR3 bases: TGTGCCAGCAGCGTCGGGGGATTTGGAAACAATGAGCAGTTCTTC. Its translation: CASSVGGFGNNEQFF.

The chain employs TRBV19 and TRBJ1-5; TRBD1 agrees at 7 bases. The V and J ends lost 4 bases and 6 bases, in that order; junction bases with no gene match: 15. Per germline, CDR1 LNHDA and CDR2 SQIVND (reference sequence). CDR3 length: 17 residues. This CDR3 reads CASSTGTGTARIQPQHF. DNA of the CDR3: TGTGCCAGTAGTACCGGAACCGGGACAGCAAGAATTCAGCCCCAGCATTTT.

This chain uses TRBV6-2 or TRBV6-3 with TRBJ2-7; TRBD1 is a possible D gene (5 bases). This CDR3 is built from 14 residues. V was pared by 3 bases and J by 2 bases, with 11 bases between. Germline CDR1 MNHEY, CDR2 SVGEGT. In DNA form, the CDR3 reads TGTGCCAGCAGTTATGGCAGGGTTACCTACGAGCAGTACGTC. It translates to CASSYGRVTYEQYV.

This chain uses TRBV12-3 or TRBV12-4 with TRBJ2-2; no definite D call. The CDR3 sequence is 11 residues long. V was trimmed by 7 bases and J by 6 bases, leaving 6 bases between them. The CDR3 nucleotides are TGTGCCAGCACCTGGGCCGGGGAGCTGTTTTTT. Encoded protein: CASTWAGELFF.

The chain links TRBV6-1 to TRBJ1-5; D unresolved. Germline V gives CDR1 MNHNS, CDR2 SASEGT. The CDR3 totals 15 residues. V gave up 1 base and J gave up 0 bases, with 7 bases separating them. The CDR3 loop reads CASSEGSYSNQPQHF. Here the CDR3 DNA reads TGTGCCAGCAGTGAAGGGAGTTATAGCAATCAGCCCCAGCATTTT.

V and J are TRBV6-1 and TRBJ2-5; maybe TRBD1 (5 bases). The germline V and J ends were trimmed by 2 bases and 4 bases, with 11 bases remaining between them. The CDR3 sequence is 14 residues long. Germline V gene sequence: CDR1 MNHNS, CDR2 SASEGT. CDR3 region: CASSERAGSETQYF. For the CDR3, the DNA is TGTGCCAGCAGTGAACGGGCAGGGTCAGAGACCCAGTACTTC.

The chain employs TRBV18 and TRBJ1-2; no firm D call. Trimming cost V 2 bases and J 6 bases, with 13 bases left between them. The CDR3 consists of 14 residues. Germline loops: CDR1 KGHSH, CDR2 LQKENI. The CDR3 nucleotides read TGTGCCAGCTCACCAAGCAGCTCCTTAGATGGCTACACCTTC. This gives the protein CASSPSSSLDGYTF.

V is TRBV5-6 and J is TRBJ1-2; 8 bases line up with TRBD1. Trimming cost V 3 bases and J 8 bases; bases outside gene matches: 12. CDR1 is SGHDT, CDR2 YYEEEE, per germline. The CDR3 has 15 amino acids. CDR3 DNA sequence: TGTGCCAGCAGCTGGTGGACAGGGTCCCCCCTAGGCTACACCTTC. Encoded protein: CASSWWTGSPLGYTF.

There are a few counts of this clone. The chain uses TRBV5-1 and TRBJ2-4; D perhaps matches TRBD1 (7 bases). CDR3 length: 20 amino acids. Germline V lookup: CDR1 SGHRS, CDR2 YFSETQ. V was shortened by 4 bases and J by 0 bases, with 26 bases between the two germline ends. The CDR3 sequence is CASSPEGASGRFIAKNIQYF. The CDR3 region has the DNA TGCGCCAGCAGCCCAGAGGGGGCGAGCGGGCGCTTTATAGCCAAAAACATTCAGTACTTC.

This clone was counted once. This chain joins TRBV6-6 and TRBJ1-5; 10 nucleotides match TRBD1. Germline V gene sequence: CDR1 MNHNY, CDR2 SVGAGI (reference sequence). The CDR3 runs to 15 residues. V gave up 5 bases and J gave up 4 bases; unmatched junction bases: 5. CDR3 nucleotide sequence: TGTGCCAGCAGTCCGACGGACAGGGGGAATCAGCCCCAGCATTTT. Its protein product is CASSPTDRGNQPQHF.

This chain uses TRBV7-2 with TRBJ1-2; D is unclear. This CDR3 spans 13 amino acids. The ends were cut back, 5 bases at V and 5 bases at J, with 12 bases in the middle. Germline V lookup: CDR1 SGHTA, CDR2 FQGNSA. CDR3 in DNA: TGTGCCAGCAGCCCGTCCTCATCATATGGCTACACCTTC. Its protein product is CASSPSSSYGYTF. Full variable domain (rest looked up from reference TRBV7-2 and TRBJ1-2): GAGVSQSPSNKVTEKGKDVELRCDPISGHTALYWYRQSLGQGLEFLIYFQGNSAPDKSGLPSDRFSAERTGGSVSTLTIQRTQQEDSAVYLCASSPSSSYGYTFGSGTRLTVV.

The V gene is TRBV2, the J gene TRBJ2-7; D not certain. This CDR3 spans 14 amino acids. Germline lookup yields CDR1 SNHLY and CDR2 FYNNEI. The ends were cut back, 4 bases at V and 3 bases at J, with 13 bases in the middle. CDR3 in DNA: TGTGCCAGCAGTGTTCCCCGGGTTTACTACGAGCAGTACGTC. Protein sequence: CASSVPRVYYEQYV.

The CDR3 nucleotides read TGTGCCAGCACCGCGACTCTAAACACCGGGGAGCTGTTTTTT. This codes for CASTATLNTGELFF. The genes are TRBV6-5 and TRBJ2-2; D is unclear. This CDR3 is 14 amino acids long. Trimming pared 7 bases from V and 2 bases from J, leaving 11 bases between. CDR1 and CDR2 (germline): MNHEY, SVGAGI.

This rearrangement joins TRBV6-6 to TRBJ2-6; D gene ambiguous. V was shortened by 4 bases and J by 13 bases, with 11 bases between the two germline ends. The CDR3 covers 12 residues. The germline V gene encodes CDR1 MNHNY and CDR2 SVGAGI (reference sequence). CDR3 DNA: TGTGCCAGCAGTTTCGGATCGCGGGTCCTGACTTTC. Its protein product is CASSFGSRVLTF.

The chain recombines TRBV6-5 with TRBJ2-3; 7 bases agree with TRBD1. V shed 2 bases and J 0 bases; nucleotides not matched to a gene: 2. The CDR3 totals 15 residues. Germline V gene data show CDR1 as MNHEY and CDR2 as SVGAGI. CDR3 sequence reads: CASSYRGRSTDTQYF. The DNA of the CDR3 is TGTGCCAGCAGTTACAGGGGGCGAAGCACAGATACGCAGTATTTT.

J is TRBJ1-5 and V is TRBV19; TRBD1 aligns across 8 bases. CDR3 length: 14 amino acids. Trimming took 4 bases from V and 6 from J; bases not matched to a gene: 5. Germline lookup yields CDR1 LNHDA and CDR2 SQIVND (reference sequence). CDR3 DNA sequence: TGTGCCAGTAGTAAAGGACAGGGCGGTCAGCCCCAGCATTTT. Its protein product is CASSKGQGGQPQHF. The full variable domain, completed using reference TRBV19 and TRBJ1-5, is DGGITQSPKYLFRKEGQNVTLSCEQNLNHDAMYWYRQDPGQGLRLIYYSQIVNDFQKGDIAEGYSVSREKKESFPLTVTSAQKNPTAFYLCASSKGQGGQPQHFGDGTRLSIL.

V is TRBV10-3 and J is TRBJ1-1; D is undetermined. The CDR3 totals 15 residues. Germline V CDR1 and CDR2: ENHRY, SYGVKD. Between the trimmed V and J ends, which lost 0 bases and 4 bases, there was a span of 12 bases. CDR3 residues: CAISESSASRTEAFF. Written as DNA, the CDR3 is TGTGCCATCAGTGAGTCGTCCGCTAGCCGCACTGAAGCTTTCTTT.

The V gene is TRBV4-1, the J gene TRBJ2-5; D possibly corresponds to TRBD2 (6 bases). The CDR3 consists of 16 residues. Trimming left V 1 base short and J 2 bases short, with 14 bases between. Germline assignment: CDR1 MGHRA and CDR2 YSYEKL. The CDR3 DNA reads as TGCGCCAGCAGCCAAGGGGCTAGCGAGGAGCAAGAGACCCAGTACTTC. Its protein is CASSQGASEEQETQYF.

The gene calls are TRBV2 and TRBJ2-2, with 10 positions matching TRBD2. The V gene's germline CDR1 is SNHLY and CDR2 FYNNEI. Trimming cost V 6 bases and J 6 bases; bases outside gene matches: 4. This CDR3 has 14 residues. CDR3: CASRGTSVAGELFF. DNA for the CDR3: TGTGCCAGCAGGGGGACTAGCGTCGCCGGGGAGCTGTTTTTT.

V and J are TRBV21-1 and TRBJ2-3; the table's D call, TRBD2, was not checked against the DNA. TRBV21-1 is described as a pseudogene. CDR3 length: 16 residues. This chain's CDR3 is CASSKVTGDPTDTQYF. As DNA, the CDR3 is TGTGCCAGCAGCAAAGTCACGGGGGACCCCACAGATACGCAGTATTTT.

The V call is TRBV21-1, the J call TRBJ2-4; the table names TRBD1, a call not compared with the DNA. TRBV21-1 is termed a pseudogene. This CDR3 is 17 amino acids long. The CDR3: CASSKETGSVAKNIQYF. CDR3 DNA sequence: TGTGCCAGCAGCAAGGAGACAGGTAGTGTCGCCAAAAACATTCAGTACTTC.

The sample holds a few counts of this clone. V usage is TRBV7-2 and J usage is TRBJ1-5, with D unresolved. CDR3 length: 13 residues. Germline lookup yields CDR1 SGHTA and CDR2 FQGNSA. V lost 4 bases to trimming and J lost 6 bases, with 10 bases between them. The CDR3: CASSSTGFQPQHF. The CDR3 coding sequence is TGTGCCAGCAGCTCCACGGGTTTTCAGCCCCAGCATTTT.